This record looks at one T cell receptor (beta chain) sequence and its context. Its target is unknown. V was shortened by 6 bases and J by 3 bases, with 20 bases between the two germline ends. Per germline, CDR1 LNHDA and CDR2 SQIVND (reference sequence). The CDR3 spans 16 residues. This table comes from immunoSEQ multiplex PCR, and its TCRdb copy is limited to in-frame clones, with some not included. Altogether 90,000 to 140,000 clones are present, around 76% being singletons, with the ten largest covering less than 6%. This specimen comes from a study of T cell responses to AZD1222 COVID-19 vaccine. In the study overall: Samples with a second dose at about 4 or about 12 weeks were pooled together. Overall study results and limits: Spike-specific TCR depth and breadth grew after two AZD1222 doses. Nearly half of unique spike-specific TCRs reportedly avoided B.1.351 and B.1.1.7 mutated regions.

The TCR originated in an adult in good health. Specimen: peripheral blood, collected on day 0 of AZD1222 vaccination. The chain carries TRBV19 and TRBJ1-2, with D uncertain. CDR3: CASSLTGLPSDYGYTF. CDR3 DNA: TGTGCCAGTAGCCTCACCGGGCTCCCCTCGGACTATGGCTACACCTTC.